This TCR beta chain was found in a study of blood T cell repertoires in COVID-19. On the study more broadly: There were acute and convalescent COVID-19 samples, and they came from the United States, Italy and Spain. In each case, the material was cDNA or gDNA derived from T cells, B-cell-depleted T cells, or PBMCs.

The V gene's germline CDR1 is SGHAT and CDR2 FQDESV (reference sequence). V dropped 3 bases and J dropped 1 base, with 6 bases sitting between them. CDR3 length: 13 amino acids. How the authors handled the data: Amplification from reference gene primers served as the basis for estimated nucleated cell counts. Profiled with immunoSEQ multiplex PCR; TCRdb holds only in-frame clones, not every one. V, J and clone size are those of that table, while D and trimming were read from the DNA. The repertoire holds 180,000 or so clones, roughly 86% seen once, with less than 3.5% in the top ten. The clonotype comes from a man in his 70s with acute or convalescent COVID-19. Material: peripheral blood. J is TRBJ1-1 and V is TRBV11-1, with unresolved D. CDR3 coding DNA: TGTGCCAGCAGCTTTCAGGCGAACACTGAAGCTTTCTTT. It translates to CASSFQANTEAFF.